Sequencing of this T cell receptor beta chain was carried out in a study of shared T cell receptors in the human thymus. V lost 9 bases and J 7 bases, leaving 9 bases between the germline ends. The germline V gene encodes CDR1 MNHEY and CDR2 SVGAGI. CDR3 length: 11 amino acids. The protocol was immunoSEQ multiplex PCR, while the TCRdb copy is restricted to in-frame clones and leaves out a portion. The repertoire consists of just under 550,000 clones, with 75% to 80% occurring once and the leading ten covering about 0.012%. These same records also appear under a second study, on human thymus T cells. Turning to that study: Related research examined unrelated individuals and reported that their thymic repertoires overlapped highly.

Source material: thymocytes. The chain carries TRBV6-5 and TRBJ2-2; the D is unclear. This clonotype originated in a boy less than two years old with a congenital heart defect. CDR3 sequence reads: CASYYRGELFF. The CDR3 DNA reads as TGTGCCAGTTATTATCGCGGGGAGCTGTTTTTT.